Given below is one T cell receptor beta chain in context. This entry is derived from a study of CD8+CD57+ T cells in acquired aplastic anemia. Study-wide background: Sorted CD4+ and CD8+ cells yielded DNA averaging around 3.2 ug.

TCR beta VDJ and CDR3 were profiled, and genomic DNA was the template. TCRdb fed the reads into MiXCR, producing one record per CDR3 protein. The sample includes 60,000 or so distinct CDR3 sequences, around 50% of them seen just once. This CDR3 spans 13 amino acids. The V gene's germline CDR1 is DFQATT and CDR2 SNEGSKA (reference sequence). This receptor was obtained from a human donor in good health, serving as a control. Input material: sorted CD4+, CD8+, or CD8+CD57+ T cells (not recorded which) from PBMCs. The chain links TRBV20-1 to TRBJ1-5; tentatively, D is TRBD1 (5 bases). The CDR3 coding sequence is TGCAGCGTTCCGGGGCAGGGCAATCAGCCCCAGCATTTT. It codes for CSVPGQGNQPQHF.